This T cell receptor (beta chain) stems from a study of regulatory T cells in long-lasting Graves disease. With regard to this clonotype: Its antigen is still unknown.

Noted time point: persistent/refractory GD, antithyroid drugs over 5 years with positive TRAb. PBMC RNA was the source of the TCR library. Findings and limits, study-wide: Persistent Graves' cases showed lower TCR diversity than newly diagnosed cases.

HTBI primers from iRepertoire and Arm-PCR of CDR3 regions yielded the TCR beta libraries. Via MiXCR, TCRdb re-called the multiplex PCR reads, giving one row per CDR3 protein. The sample has over 300,000 distinct CDR3 sequences, around a fifth seen once. CDR3 length equals 14 residues. Trimming stripped 5 bases from V and 6 bases from J, with 16 bases between. J is TRBJ1-1 and V is TRBV12-3 or TRBV12-4, with a possible D match to TRBD1 (5 bases). This material consisted of peripheral blood mononuclear cells (PBMCs), taken when the disease was refractory, from a patient treated with antithyroid drugs. This TCR was sampled from a female donor with Graves disease. The CDR3 loop reads CASSIQGLAAEAFF. The CDR3 DNA reads as TGTGCCAGCAGTATTCAGGGCTTGGCCGCTGAAGCTTTCTTT.